This T cell receptor beta chain appears in the sequencing data of a study of blood T cell repertoires in COVID-19. Authors' methods: The assay estimated nucleated cells by amplifying reference gene primers. TCRdb's table, derived via immunoSEQ multiplex PCR, lists solely in-frame clones and lacks some. Clone size and V and J calls were adopted from that table, with D and trimming inferred from the DNA. Of around 95,000 clones in the sample, about 84% are singletons; the top ten hold over 10%. Trimming stripped 4 bases from V and 4 bases from J, with 11 bases between. The CDR3 extends over 14 amino acids. Germline CDR1 reads SEHNR; CDR2 reads FQNEAQ (reference sequence).

This chain connects TRBV7-9 to TRBJ2-4; a weak D match, TRBD1 (6 bases). Sequenced sample: peripheral blood. The TCR sequence derives from a human donor in a cohort sampled during active COVID-19. CDR3 amino acids: CASSSQGRKNIQYF. CDR3 DNA: TGTGCCAGCAGCTCCCAGGGGCGGAAAAACATTCAGTACTTC.